These 2 T cell receptor beta chains were sequenced from one sample in a study of T cell repertoires in cytomegalovirus infection. These TCRs are of unknown antigen specificity. MiXCR was run by TCRdb on the reads, yielding one entry per CDR3 protein. This sample has fewer than 950,000 distinct CDR3 sequences; about 31% occur once, and the top ten carry 9.5% to 15%. Here the sequenced sample was cultured CD8+ T cells from PBMCs, taken from culture after CMV antigen stimulation. The receptors shown here come from a human donor in good health (CMV status not recorded). Some clones in this sample may be carry-over from other donors' samples.

The rearrangement uses TRBV14 and TRBJ2-2; no clear D gene. Per germline, CDR1 SGHDN and CDR2 FVKESK. Trimming pared 0 bases from V and 4 bases from J, leaving 9 bases between. The CDR3 spans 15 residues. The chain's CDR3 is CASSQDPGSTGELFF. The CDR3 DNA is TGTGCCAGCAGCCAAGATCCGGGCAGCACCGGGGAGCTGTTTTTT.

The gene calls are TRBV7-9 and TRBJ2-1; D not certain. CDR3 length equals 15 residues. Germline V gene data show CDR1 as SEHNR and CDR2 as FQNEAQ (reference sequence). V was trimmed by 4 bases and J by 2 bases, leaving 12 bases between them. This chain's CDR3 is CASSYGLPPYNEQFF. The CDR3 nucleotides are TGTGCCAGCAGCTACGGCCTTCCTCCCTACAATGAGCAGTTCTTC.